This TCR beta chain was recorded in a study of CD8 T cells in Susac syndrome. Study-level findings and limits: The study's TCR sequencing and HLA analysis covered a relatively small number of individuals, and the study acknowledged this.

The germline CDR1 and CDR2 sequences are SQVTM and ANQGSEA. V was pared by 0 bases and J by 2 bases, with 12 bases between. This CDR3 spans 15 amino acids. TEMRA cells underwent FACS enrichment and CD8+ and CD4+ T cells underwent negative isolation. Details on this clonotype: The antigen remains unidentified.

After extraction with the RNeasy kit, about 0.45 to 1 ug of the RNA was reverse transcribed using random hexamers. From the immunoSEQ multiplex PCR reads, TCRdb called clonotypes with MiXCR, one entry per CDR3 protein. Of under 150,000 distinct CDR3 sequences detected, 75% to 90% appear once; the ten largest clones hold 0.45% to 0.65%. The V gene is TRBV29-1, the J gene TRBJ2-3; no firm D call. The sample was CD8+ T cells from PBMCs. The clonotype comes from a human donor with multiple sclerosis. In DNA form, the CDR3 reads TGCAGCGTTGAAGATGAGCAGAAAAACACAGATACGCAGTATTTT. Its protein product is CSVEDEQKNTDTQYF.